A selection of T cell receptor beta chains follows, all from one sample in a study of STAT5B mutations in CD4+ large granular lymphocyte leukemia. TCRdb's table, derived via immunoSEQ multiplex PCR, lists solely in-frame clones and lacks some. The sample has roughly 41,000 clones; more than 70% are singletons. The sequenced material came from CD4+ T cells from blood buffy coats. Source of these receptors: a human donor in good health. Each CDR3 is given with its conserved first and last residue. A D gene is named only where the DNA matches it firmly. Only part of the rows carry a size: once, few, many, or a class if the clone is expanded.

V gene: TRBV11-2; J gene: TRBJ2-2; clone size: .; D gene: TRBD2; CDR3 DNA: TGTGCCAGCAGCTTATTGGTAGCGGGGTATGGCGGGGAGCTGTTTTTT; CDR3 protein: CASSLLVAGYGGELFF
V gene: TRBV4-2; J gene: TRBJ2-7; clone size: .; D gene: TRBD2; CDR3 DNA: TGTGCCAGCAGCCGACCCGGGGGGGGTGTCTACGAGCAGTACTTC; CDR3 protein: CASSRPGGGVYEQYF
V gene: TRBV19; J gene: TRBJ1-1; clone size: .; D gene: .; CDR3 DNA: TGTGCCAGTAGCCCCAGGGCTGAAGCTTTCTTT; CDR3 protein: CASSPRAEAFF
V gene: TRBV6-1; J gene: TRBJ1-1; clone size: .; D gene: .; CDR3 DNA: TGTGCCAGCAGTGAACACCCTTCGTGGGACACTGAAGCTTTCTTT; CDR3 protein: CASSEHPSWDTEAFF
V gene: TRBV7-2; J gene: TRBJ2-7; clone size: .; D gene: .; CDR3 DNA: TGTGCCAGCAGCTTTAGGCTTGGATCGTCCCGAGACTACGAGCAGTACTTC; CDR3 protein: CASSFRLGSSRDYEQYF
V gene: TRBV5-4; J gene: TRBJ2-2; clone size: .; D gene: .; CDR3 DNA: TGTGCCAGCAGCCCCGTGGTTCGCACCGGGGAGCTGTTTTTT; CDR3 protein: CASSPVVRTGELFF
V gene: TRBV7-2; J gene: TRBJ2-3; clone size: .; D gene: TRBD2; CDR3 DNA: TGTGCCAGCAGCTTAGTCTCCGGGACTAGCATTTACACAGATACGCAGTATTTT; CDR3 protein: CASSLVSGTSIYTDTQYF
V gene: TRBV2; J gene: TRBJ1-2; clone size: .; D gene: .; CDR3 DNA: TGTGCCAGCAGTGAAAGGAACTATGGCTACACCTTC; CDR3 protein: CASSERNYGYTF
V gene: TRBV6-5; J gene: TRBJ2-1; clone size: .; D gene: .; CDR3 DNA: TGTGCCAGCAGTTACTCGTATTCATCAGTCTACAATGAGCAGTTCTTC; CDR3 protein: CASSYSYSSVYNEQFF
V gene: TRBV19; J gene: TRBJ2-7; clone size: .; D gene: .; CDR3 DNA: TGTGCCAGTAGGGGGACTTTCGACTACGAGCAGTACTTC; CDR3 protein: CASRGTFDYEQYF
V gene: TRBV7-8; J gene: TRBJ2-7; clone size: .; D gene: .; CDR3 DNA: TGTGCCAGCAGCTCTAGACTAGTAGCCTACGAGCAGTACTTC; CDR3 protein: CASSSRLVAYEQYF
V gene: TRBV6-5; J gene: TRBJ2-2; clone size: .; D gene: .; CDR3 DNA: TGTGCCAGCAGCCTGAGACACCAGAACACCGGGGAGCTGTTTTTT; CDR3 protein: CASSLRHQNTGELFF
V gene: TRBV14; J gene: TRBJ2-7; clone size: .; D gene: TRBD1; CDR3 DNA: TGTGCCAGCAGCCAAGCAGGACAGGGTTCTAACGAGCAGTACTTC; CDR3 protein: CASSQAGQGSNEQYF
V gene: TRBV7-2; J gene: TRBJ2-1; clone size: .; D gene: TRBD2; CDR3 DNA: TGTGCCAGCAGCTTATGGACTAGCGGTGATAATGAGCAGTTCTTC; CDR3 protein: CASSLWTSGDNEQFF
V gene: TRBV7-9; J gene: TRBJ2-7; clone size: few; D gene: .; CDR3 DNA: TGTGCCAGCAGCTTGTCCCAGGGCTACGAGCAGTACTTC; CDR3 protein: CASSLSQGYEQYF
V gene: TRBV10-3; J gene: TRBJ1-6; clone size: few; D gene: .; CDR3 DNA: TGTGCCATCAGTGCACAGGGAGGTTCACCCCTCCACTTT; CDR3 protein: CAISAQGGSPLHF
V gene: TRBV19; J gene: TRBJ1-3; clone size: .; D gene: .; CDR3 DNA: TGTGCCAGTAGGGAATCGTCGGTTGGAAACACCATATATTTT; CDR3 protein: CASRESSVGNTIYF
V gene: TRBV19; J gene: TRBJ2-3; clone size: once; D gene: .; CDR3 DNA: TGTGCCAGTAGTATAGGTACAGGCACAGATACGCAGTATTTT; CDR3 protein: CASSIGTGTDTQYF
V gene: TRBV25-1; J gene: TRBJ2-7; clone size: .; D gene: TRBD1; CDR3 DNA: TGTGCCAGCGGATCCGGGACAGGGATCTCCTACGAGCAGTACTTC; CDR3 protein: CASGSGTGISYEQYF
V gene: TRBV19; J gene: TRBJ1-5; clone size: once; D gene: .; CDR3 DNA: TGTGCCAGTAAAGGCAGTAAACCCGTATATAGCAATCAGCCCCAGCATTTT; CDR3 protein: CASKGSKPVYSNQPQHF
V gene: TRBV5-8; J gene: TRBJ1-2; clone size: .; D gene: .; CDR3 DNA: TGTGCCAGCAGCTTACCCTCTAGAGGCTACACCTTC; CDR3 protein: CASSLPSRGYTF
V gene: TRBV7-7; J gene: TRBJ2-7; clone size: .; D gene: .; CDR3 DNA: TGTGCCAGCAGCTTGGGCAGGGCTTACGAGCAGTACTTC; CDR3 protein: CASSLGRAYEQYF
V gene: TRBV5-4; J gene: TRBJ2-3; clone size: .; D gene: .; CDR3 DNA: TGTGCCAGCAGCTTTCCGGGGACAGATACGCAGTATTTT; CDR3 protein: CASSFPGTDTQYF
V gene: TRBV25-1; J gene: TRBJ2-2; clone size: .; D gene: TRBD2; CDR3 DNA: TGTGCCAGCAAAAGCGGGGGGACAGAGGGCGGGGAGCTGTTTTTT; CDR3 protein: CASKSGGTEGGELFF
V gene: TRBV4-2; J gene: TRBJ2-5; clone size: .; D gene: .; CDR3 DNA: TGTGCCAGCAGCCAAGATCTGTGGCAGAGGGAGACCCAGTACTTC; CDR3 protein: CASSQDLWQRETQYF
V gene: TRBV28; J gene: TRBJ2-2; clone size: .; D gene: .; CDR3 DNA: TGTGCCAGCAGTTCCCCAGTCTGGGAGCTGTTTTTT; CDR3 protein: CASSSPVWELFF
V gene: TRBV5-1; J gene: TRBJ2-2; clone size: .; D gene: TRBD1; CDR3 DNA: TGCGCCAGCAGCTACGACAGGGGGCCCAACACCGGGGAGCTGTTTTTT; CDR3 protein: CASSYDRGPNTGELFF
V gene: TRBV5-4; J gene: TRBJ2-5; clone size: .; D gene: TRBD2; CDR3 DNA: TGTGCCAGCAGCTTGGTAGCGGGGGGCCAGGAGACCCAGTACTTC; CDR3 protein: CASSLVAGGQETQYF
V gene: TRBV2; J gene: TRBJ1-1; clone size: .; D gene: .; CDR3 DNA: TGTGCCAGCAGTGAGTTCGGAGGGCTCCAGGAGGCTTTCTTT; CDR3 protein: CASSEFGGLQEAFF
V gene: TRBV2; J gene: TRBJ2-3; clone size: .; D gene: .; CDR3 DNA: TGTGCCAGCGGCCCCTTGGGGTTCGATACGCAGTATTTT; CDR3 protein: CASGPLGFDTQYF
V gene: TRBV6-5; J gene: TRBJ1-5; clone size: .; D gene: .; CDR3 DNA: TGTGCCAGCAGACCCCCAGGCAGCCACAATCAGCCCCAGCATTTT; CDR3 protein: CASRPPGSHNQPQHF
V gene: TRBV7-8; J gene: TRBJ1-1; clone size: once; D gene: .; CDR3 DNA: TGTGCCAGCAGCTTAATCCCGGGTTTTAGCGGGGGCGGAGCTTTCTTT; CDR3 protein: CASSLIPGFSGGGAFF
V gene: TRBV27; J gene: TRBJ2-7; clone size: .; D gene: .; CDR3 DNA: TGTGCCAGCAGACTACAGGGTTCCTACGAGCAGTACTTC; CDR3 protein: CASRLQGSYEQYF
V gene: TRBV7-9; J gene: TRBJ1-2; clone size: few; D gene: TRBD1; CDR3 DNA: TGTGCCAGCAGCACCCGGGACAGGGACTATGGCTACACCTTC; CDR3 protein: CASSTRDRDYGYTF
V gene: TRBV11-1; J gene: TRBJ2-3; clone size: .; D gene: TRBD2; CDR3 DNA: TGTGCCAGCAAGTCCAGGCTAGCGGGCACAGATACGCAGTATTTT; CDR3 protein: CASKSRLAGTDTQYF